This T cell receptor beta chain is from a study of blood T cell repertoires in COVID-19. Overall study: Collection of acute and convalescent COVID-19 samples took place in the United States, Italy and Spain. Sources were T cells, B-cell-depleted T cells, or PBMCs; the material itself was cDNA or gDNA.

V was shortened by 4 bases and J by 0 bases, with 11 bases between the two germline ends. Germline CDR1 reads SGHNT; CDR2 reads YYREEE (reference sequence). The CDR3 totals 15 residues. Under the authors' procedure: Amplifying reference gene primers gave estimates of nucleated cell counts. Here immunoSEQ multiplex PCR was the method, and the copy in TCRdb shows in-frame clones only, minus some. V, J and clone size are those of that table, while D and trimming were read from the DNA. This sample carries fewer than 35,000 clones, roughly 88% of them seen once, and the ten largest clones take less than 9.5%.

The origin of this receptor is a woman between 50 and 59 years old with active COVID-19. Sample: peripheral blood. This rearrangement joins TRBV5-4 to TRBJ2-1; TRBD2 is a possible D gene (5 bases). Written as DNA, the CDR3 is TGTGCCAGCAGCAGTAGCGCGAGCTCCTACAATGAGCAGTTCTTC. Protein sequence: CASSSSASSYNEQFF.